This T cell receptor (beta chain) was sequenced for a study of blood T cell repertoires in COVID-19. About the study: Acute and convalescent COVID-19 specimens originated in the United States, Italy and Spain.

J lost 3 bases, V lost 10 bases, and 5 bases had no gene match. Germline CDR1 ENHRY, CDR2 SYGVKD. CDR3 size: 12 residues. The assay was immunoSEQ multiplex PCR, and TCRdb's table has in-frame clones only and misses some. The profile shows nearly 95,000 clones, about 90% of them singletons. This clonotype was obtained from a human donor with acute or convalescent COVID-19. The donor label of this sample is uncertain. V and J are TRBV10-3 and TRBJ1-2; 7 nucleotides match TRBD1. The sample was peripheral blood. The CDR3 loop is CATQTGDYGYTF. The CDR3 region has the DNA TGTGCCACCCAAACAGGGGACTATGGCTACACCTTC.